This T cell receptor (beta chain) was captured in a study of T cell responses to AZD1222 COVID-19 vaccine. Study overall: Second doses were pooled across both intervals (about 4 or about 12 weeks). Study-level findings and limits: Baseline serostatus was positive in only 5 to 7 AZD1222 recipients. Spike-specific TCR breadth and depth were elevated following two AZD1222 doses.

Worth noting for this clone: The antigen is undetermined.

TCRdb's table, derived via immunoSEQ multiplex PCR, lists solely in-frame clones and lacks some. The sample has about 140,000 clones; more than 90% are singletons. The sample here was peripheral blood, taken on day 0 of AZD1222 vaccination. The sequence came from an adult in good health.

The CDR3 here is CASSSPGQGFYEQYF. DNA of the CDR3: TGTGCCAGTAGTAGCCCCGGACAGGGCTTCTACGAGCAGTACTTC. The J gene is TRBJ2-7, the V gene TRBV19; 8 nucleotides line up with TRBD1. The CDR3 is 15 residues long. The ends lost 4 bases at V and 3 bases at J; junction bases unmatched: 8. Per germline, CDR1 LNHDA and CDR2 SQIVND (reference sequence).